Each of the 15 T cell receptor beta chains below was sequenced from the same sample in a study of radiotherapy plus CTLA-4 blockade in lung cancer. This table comes from immunoSEQ multiplex PCR, and its TCRdb copy is limited to in-frame clones, with some not included. The table includes approximately 34,000 clones, 70% detected once. The sample in question was peripheral blood, obtained from a patient treated with radiotherapy plus ipilimumab. These receptors originate from a human donor with non-small cell lung cancer who had stable disease on radiotherapy plus ipilimumab.

The CDR3 coding sequence is TGTGCCAGCTCACCACCGGACGGGCCCGGGGAGCTGTTTTTT. This encodes CASSPPDGPGELFF. The chain joins TRBV18 to TRBJ2-2; D uncertain. V was shortened by 0 bases and J by 6 bases, with 8 bases between the two germline ends. The CDR3 totals 14 residues. Germline values: CDR1 KGHSH, CDR2 LQKENI.

The V and J genes are TRBV7-2 and TRBJ1-1; 9 bases match TRBD1. CDR1 SGHTA and CDR2 FQGNSA come from the germline V gene. V lost 4 bases, J lost 7 bases, and 7 bases stayed unmatched. This CDR3 has 14 amino acids. This chain's CDR3 is CASSSTGGVGEAFF. CDR3 in DNA: TGTGCCAGCAGCTCGACAGGGGGGGTTGGTGAAGCTTTCTTT.

The rearrangement joins TRBV5-1 to TRBJ2-4; D may correspond to TRBD1 or TRBD2 (5 bases each). Germline-derived CDR1 and CDR2 are SGHRS and YFSETQ. V was clipped by 0 bases and J by 3 bases, with 10 bases between them. The CDR3 has 15 residues. In nucleotides, the CDR3 is TGCGCCAGCAGCTTGGTCTTGGGGGACAAAAACATTCAGTACTTC. This gives the protein CASSLVLGDKNIQYF.

About this clone: One end of the junction varies from germline; a read error may be responsible. V is TRBV7-7 and J is TRBJ2-1, with TRBD2 matching 9 bases. Germline V gene data show CDR1 as SSHAT and CDR2 as FNYEAQ (reference sequence). CDR3 length equals 16 residues. CDR3: CASSLDPSGALNEQFF. DNA for the CDR3: TGTGCTAGCAGCTTAGACCCTAGCGGGGCTCTCAATGAGCAGTTCTTC.

This chain links TRBV19 with TRBJ2-3, with D perhaps matching TRBD2 (5 bases). Germline V gene lookup returns CDR1 LNHDA and CDR2 SQIVND (reference sequence). The CDR3 length is 13 residues. The V end lost 5 bases, the J end lost 7 bases, and 13 bases lay between the germline ends. The CDR3 loop is CASSLGLWNTQYF. In nucleotides, the CDR3 is TGTGCCAGTAGTCTCGGACTGTGGAATACGCAGTATTTT.

CDR3 bases: TGTGCCAGCAGTGAAGCAGGTTACAGGGGAGGCCAGCCCCAGCATTTT. Translating it yields CASSEAGYRGGQPQHF. The chain recombines TRBV2 with TRBJ1-5; 7 nucleotides match TRBD1. With 0 bases clipped from V and 7 bases from J, the junction kept 9 bases outside the gene matches. There are 16 residues in the CDR3. The germline CDR1 and CDR2 sequences are SNHLY and FYNNEI.

This chain joins TRBV14 and TRBJ2-7, with D perhaps TRBD1 (6 bases). Trimming shortened V by 5 bases and J by 5 bases, and 13 bases separated the two germline ends. The CDR3 covers 13 residues. The germline V gene has CDR1 SGHDN and CDR2 FVKESK. CDR3 amino acids: CASSLYGGHEQYF. The DNA for the CDR3 is TGTGCCAGCAGCTTGTATGGGGGCCACGAGCAGTACTTC.

With respect to this clone: The junction differs from germline at one of its ends, possibly a read error. Other DNA sequences in this specimen translate into the identical CDR3. This chain connects TRBV16 to TRBJ2-7; TRBD1 matches at 10 bases. Germline V gene data show CDR1 as KGHSY and CDR2 as FQNENV. The length of the CDR3 is 15 residues. The CDR3 loop reads CASSQSWTGGYEQYF. Written as DNA, the CDR3 is TGTGCCAGCAGTCAATCGTGGACAGGGGGCTACGAGCAGTACTTC.

The chain links TRBV7-2 to TRBJ2-3; D gene uncertain. The CDR3 sequence is 13 residues long. With 1 base removed from V and 6 bases from J, the gap between germline ends came to 8 bases. Germline V CDR1 and CDR2: SGHTA, FQGNSA. CDR3 sequence reads: CASSLGYGDTQYF. CDR3 nucleotide sequence: TGTGCCAGCAGCTTAGGATACGGCGATACGCAGTATTTT.

This clone showed up just once. The chain links TRBV5-8 to TRBJ2-2; unclear D gene. The V gene lost 0 bases and the J gene lost 1 base, with 7 bases spanning the gap. Germline V lookup: CDR1 SGHTS, CDR2 YDEGEE. The CDR3 extends over 15 amino acids. CDR3 residues: CASSLVLGNTGELFF. The CDR3 nucleotides read TGTGCCAGCAGCTTGGTATTGGGGAACACCGGGGAGCTGTTTTTT.

There are a few counts of this clone. This chain uses TRBV28 with TRBJ1-2; D not resolved. The V gene lost 9 bases and the J gene lost 4 bases, with 12 bases spanning the gap. Germline assignment: CDR1 MDHEN and CDR2 SYDVKM. The CDR3 is made up of 12 amino acids. The CDR3 region is CASRRVPYGYTF. CDR3 bases: TGTGCCAGTAGGAGGGTACCCTATGGCTACACCTTC.

The V and J genes are TRBV18 and TRBJ2-2, with TRBD1 matching over 9 bases. This CDR3 is built from 17 residues. Trimming took 5 bases from V and 7 from J; bases not matched to a gene: 14. Germline-derived CDR1 and CDR2 are KGHSH and LQKENI. The chain's CDR3 is CASSNTGGLSVFGELFF. The CDR3 nucleotides are TGTGCCAGCTCAAACACAGGGGGCCTCAGTGTCTTCGGGGAGCTGTTTTTT.

CDR3 loop: CASSAGVYGYTF. The CDR3 nucleotides read TGTGCCAGCTCCGCGGGAGTCTATGGCTACACCTTC. The rearrangement links TRBV18 to TRBJ1-2; D unresolved. The CDR3 is made up of 12 amino acids. CDR1 is KGHSH, CDR2 LQKENI, per germline. V was shortened by 6 bases and J by 4 bases, with 9 bases between the two germline ends.

The chain has TRBV7-9 and TRBJ2-7; D remains ambiguous. This CDR3 is 12 amino acids long. V lost 11 bases, J lost 3 bases, and 14 bases lay in between. CDR1 is SEHNR and CDR2 is FQNEAQ in the germline V gene (reference sequence). The CDR3 loop reads CAARGPYYEQYF. The CDR3 nucleotides read TGTGCCGCTAGAGGACCTTACTACGAGCAGTACTTC.

This sequence joins TRBV27 and TRBJ2-1; 8 nucleotides agree with TRBD2. V was clipped by 5 bases and J by 0 bases; unmatched bases: 9. From germline, CDR1 is MNHEY and CDR2 SMNVEV (reference sequence). The CDR3 spans 17 residues. Written as DNA, the CDR3 is TGTGCCAGCAGTCCCTTTGACGGGAGGGCCTCCTACAATGAGCAGTTCTTC. Its protein product is CASSPFDGRASYNEQFF.